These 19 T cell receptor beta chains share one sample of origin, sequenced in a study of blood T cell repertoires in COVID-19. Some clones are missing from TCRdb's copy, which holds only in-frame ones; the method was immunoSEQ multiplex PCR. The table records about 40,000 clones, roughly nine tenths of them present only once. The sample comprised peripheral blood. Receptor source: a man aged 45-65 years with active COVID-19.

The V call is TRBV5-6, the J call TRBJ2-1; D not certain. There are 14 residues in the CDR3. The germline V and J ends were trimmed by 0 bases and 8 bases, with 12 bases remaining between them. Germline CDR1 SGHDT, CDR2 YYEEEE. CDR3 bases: TGTGCCAGCAGCTTGGTAGCAGTCAGCTATGAGCAGTTCTTC. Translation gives CASSLVAVSYEQFF.

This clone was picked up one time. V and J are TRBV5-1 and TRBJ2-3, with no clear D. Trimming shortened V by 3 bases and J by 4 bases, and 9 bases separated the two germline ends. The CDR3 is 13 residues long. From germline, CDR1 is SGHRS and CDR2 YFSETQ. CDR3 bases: TGCGCCAGCAGCTCGGTTCGTTCAGATACGCAGTATTTT. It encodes CASSSVRSDTQYF.

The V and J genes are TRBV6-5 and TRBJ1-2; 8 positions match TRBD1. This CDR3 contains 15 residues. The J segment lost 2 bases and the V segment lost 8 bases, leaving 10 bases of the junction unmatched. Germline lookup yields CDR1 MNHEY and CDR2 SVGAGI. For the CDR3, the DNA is TGTGCCAGCCTATCGGGGGGACAGGCGAACTATGGCTACACCTTC. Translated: CASLSGGQANYGYTF.

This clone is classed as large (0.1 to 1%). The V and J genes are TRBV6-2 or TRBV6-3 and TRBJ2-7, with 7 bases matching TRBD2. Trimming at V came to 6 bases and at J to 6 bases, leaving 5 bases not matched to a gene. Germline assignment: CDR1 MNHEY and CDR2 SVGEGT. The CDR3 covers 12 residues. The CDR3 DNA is TGTGCCAGCAGCATGGGGGGGTTCGAGCAGTACTTC. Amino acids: CASSMGGFEQYF.

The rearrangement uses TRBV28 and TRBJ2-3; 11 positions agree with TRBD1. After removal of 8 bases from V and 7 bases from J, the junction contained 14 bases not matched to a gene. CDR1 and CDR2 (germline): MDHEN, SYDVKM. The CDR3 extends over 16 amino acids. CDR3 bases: TGTGCCAGCGGAAACACGAGAGGACAGGGGGCTTATACGCAGTATTTT. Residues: CASGNTRGQGAYTQYF.

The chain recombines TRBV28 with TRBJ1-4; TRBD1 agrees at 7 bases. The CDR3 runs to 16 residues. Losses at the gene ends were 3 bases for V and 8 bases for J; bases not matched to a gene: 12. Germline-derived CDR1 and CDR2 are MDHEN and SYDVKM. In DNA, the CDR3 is TGTGCCAGCAGTTTGACCCAGGGGGGAGTAAGGGAAAAACTGTTTTTT. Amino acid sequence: CASSLTQGGVREKLFF. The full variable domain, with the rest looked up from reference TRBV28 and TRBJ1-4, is DVKVTQSSRYLVKRTGEKVFLECVQDMDHENMFWYRQDPGLGLRLIYFSYDVKMKEKGDIPEGYSVSREKKERFSLILESASTNQTSMYLCASSLTQGGVREKLFFGSGTQLSVL.

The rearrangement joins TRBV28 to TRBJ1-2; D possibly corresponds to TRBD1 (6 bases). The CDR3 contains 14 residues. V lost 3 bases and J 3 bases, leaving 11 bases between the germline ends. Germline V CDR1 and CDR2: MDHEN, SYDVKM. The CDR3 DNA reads TGTGCCAGCAGTTTGGGTTCAGGGGACTATGGCTACACCTTC. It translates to CASSLGSGDYGYTF.

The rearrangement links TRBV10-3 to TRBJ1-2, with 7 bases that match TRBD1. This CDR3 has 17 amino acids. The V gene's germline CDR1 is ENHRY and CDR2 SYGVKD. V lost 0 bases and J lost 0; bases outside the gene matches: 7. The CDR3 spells CAISESGGGLANYGYTF. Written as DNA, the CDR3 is TGTGCCATCAGTGAGTCAGGGGGCGGGTTAGCTAACTATGGCTACACCTTC.

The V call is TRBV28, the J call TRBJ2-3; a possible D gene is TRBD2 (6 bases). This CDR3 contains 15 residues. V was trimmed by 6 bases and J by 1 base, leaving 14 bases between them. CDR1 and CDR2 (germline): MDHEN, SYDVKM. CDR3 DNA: TGTGCCAGCAGCACCCAGTCGGGGGGCACAGATACGCAGTATTTT. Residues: CASSTQSGGTDTQYF.

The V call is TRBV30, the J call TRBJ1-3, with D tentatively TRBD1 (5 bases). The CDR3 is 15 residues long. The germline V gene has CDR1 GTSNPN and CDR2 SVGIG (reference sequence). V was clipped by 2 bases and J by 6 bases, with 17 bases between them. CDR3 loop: CAWSLGGIPKNTIYF. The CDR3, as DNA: TGTGCCTGGAGTCTGGGGGGGATACCTAAAAACACCATATATTTT. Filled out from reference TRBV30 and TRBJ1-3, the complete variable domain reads SQTIHQWPATLVQPVGSPLSLECTVEGTSNPNLYWYRQAAGRGLQLLFYSVGIGQISSEVPQNLSASRPQDRQFILSSKKLLLSDSGFYLCAWSLGGIPKNTIYFGEGSWLTVV.

The CDR3 DNA reads TGTGCCAGCAGCTCCACGGAGACGGGGGGGGACTACGAGCAGTACTTC. It codes for CASSSTETGGDYEQYF. J is TRBJ2-7 and V is TRBV5-6, with 8 bases identical to TRBD2. The CDR3 has 16 amino acids. Germline assignment: CDR1 SGHDT and CDR2 YYEEEE. V shed 3 bases, J shed 3 bases, and the junction held 11 bases outside the gene matches.

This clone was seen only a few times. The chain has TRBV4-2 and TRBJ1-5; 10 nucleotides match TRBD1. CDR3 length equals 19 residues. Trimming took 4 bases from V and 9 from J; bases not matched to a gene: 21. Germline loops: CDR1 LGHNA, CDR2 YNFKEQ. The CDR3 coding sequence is TGTGCCAGCAGCCGTAACCCCGGGACAGGGGTAGGAAACCTGGGGCCCCAGCATTTT. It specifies CASSRNPGTGVGNLGPQHF.

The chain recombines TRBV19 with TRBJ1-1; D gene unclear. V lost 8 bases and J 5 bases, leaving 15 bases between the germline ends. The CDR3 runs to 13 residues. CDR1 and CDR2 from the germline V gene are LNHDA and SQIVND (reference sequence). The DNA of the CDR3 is TGTGCCAGTCGCCGCCCGGGTGGGACTGAAGCTTTCTTT. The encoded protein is CASRRPGGTEAFF. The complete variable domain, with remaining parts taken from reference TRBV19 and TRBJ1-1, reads DGGITQSPKYLFRKEGQNVTLSCEQNLNHDAMYWYRQDPGQGLRLIYYSQIVNDFQKGDIAEGYSVSREKKESFPLTVTSAQKNPTAFYLCASRRPGGTEAFFGQGTRLTVV.

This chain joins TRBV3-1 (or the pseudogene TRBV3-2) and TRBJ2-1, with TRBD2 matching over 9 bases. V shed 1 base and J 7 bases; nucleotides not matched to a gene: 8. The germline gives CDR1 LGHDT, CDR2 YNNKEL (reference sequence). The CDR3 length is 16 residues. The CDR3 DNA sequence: TGTGCCAGCAGCCAAGGGGGAGCGGGAGGAAAAAATGAGCAGTTCTTC. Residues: CASSQGGAGGKNEQFF.

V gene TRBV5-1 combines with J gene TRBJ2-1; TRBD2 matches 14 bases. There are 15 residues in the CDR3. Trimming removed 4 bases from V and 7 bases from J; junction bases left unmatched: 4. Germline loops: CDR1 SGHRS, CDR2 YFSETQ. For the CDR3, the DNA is TGCGCCAGCAGCGAAGGGACTAGCGGGAGTAATGAGCAGTTCTTC. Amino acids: CASSEGTSGSNEQFF.

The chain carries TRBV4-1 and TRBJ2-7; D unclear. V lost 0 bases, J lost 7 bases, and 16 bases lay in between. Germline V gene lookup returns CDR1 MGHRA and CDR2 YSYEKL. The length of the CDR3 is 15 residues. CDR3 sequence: CASSQEAQAPEEQYF. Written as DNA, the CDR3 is TGCGCCAGCAGCCAAGAGGCGCAGGCCCCCGAGGAGCAGTACTTC.

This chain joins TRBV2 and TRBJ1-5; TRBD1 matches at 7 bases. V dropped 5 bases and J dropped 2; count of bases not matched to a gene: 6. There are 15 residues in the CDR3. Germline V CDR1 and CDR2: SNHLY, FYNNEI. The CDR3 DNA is TGTGCCAGCAGTTACAGGGGTGTTGGCAATCAGCCCCAGCATTTT. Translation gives CASSYRGVGNQPQHF. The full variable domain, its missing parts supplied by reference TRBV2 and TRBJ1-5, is EPEVTQTPSHQVTQMGQEVILRCVPISNHLYFYWYRQILGQKVEFLVSFYNNEISEKSEIFDDQFSVERPDGSNFTLKIRSTKLEDSAMYFCASSYRGVGNQPQHFGDGTRLSIL.

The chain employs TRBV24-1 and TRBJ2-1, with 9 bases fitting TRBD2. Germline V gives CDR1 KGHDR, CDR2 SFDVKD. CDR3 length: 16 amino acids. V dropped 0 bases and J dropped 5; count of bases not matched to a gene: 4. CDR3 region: CATSDLSSGADNEQFF. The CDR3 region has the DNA TGTGCCACCAGTGATTTGTCTAGCGGGGCAGACAATGAGCAGTTCTTC.

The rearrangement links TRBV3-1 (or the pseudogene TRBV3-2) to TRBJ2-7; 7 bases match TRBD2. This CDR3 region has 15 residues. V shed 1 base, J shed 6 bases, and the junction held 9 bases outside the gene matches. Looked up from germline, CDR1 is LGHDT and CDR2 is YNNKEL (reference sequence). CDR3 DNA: TGTGCCAGCAGCCAAGTACTGAGCGGGACTACCGAGCAGTACTTC. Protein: CASSQVLSGTTEQYF.